This TCR beta chain was sequenced for a study of CD4 and CD8 cells across lung adenocarcinoma regions. Localized lung adenocarcinoma, a non-small cell lung cancer, affected the donors. The V gene's germline CDR1 is MNHNS and CDR2 SASEGT. This CDR3 is 14 amino acids long. TCRdb independently ran MiXCR on the PCR reads; one entry per CDR3 protein. The sample includes over 15,000 distinct CDR3 sequences, less than 55% seen only once; the top ten take roughly 33%. In the case of this clonotype: Germline and junction disagree at one end, which may indicate a read error.

The sample consisted of CD8+ T cells from the center of a lung tumor. The receptor comes from a female donor with lung adenocarcinoma. The CD4 and CD8 labels of this study may be unreliable. The V call is TRBV6-1, the J call TRBJ2-4, with TRBD1 matching over 7 bases. The CDR3 DNA sequence: TGTGGCAGCAGGGGGTGGGGAGCCAAAAACACTCAGTACTTT. Translated: CGSRGWGAKNTQYF.